The next 8 T cell receptor beta chains were all read from a single sample in a study of naive and memory T cell subsets. Two oligonucleotides, mixed equimolar, formed the beta constant-region primer covering TRBC1 and TRBC2. The ligated cDNA underwent four PCR rounds using SP2 and nested alpha and beta constant-region primers. TCRdb recomputed calls from the UMI-ligation and nested PCR reads with MiXCR, one row per CDR3 protein. The table records 150,000 or so distinct CDR3 sequences, approximately 24% of them present only once. For these receptors, no antigen is known. The study's findings and limits: Naive repertoires, especially CD8, held a few larger clonotypes, possibly memory cells re-expressing CD45RA.

Source material: naive CD4+ T cells from blood. These receptors all stem from a human donor in good health.

This clonotype showed up many times. The V call is TRBV12-3 or TRBV12-4, the J call TRBJ2-5; TRBD2 matches at 11 bases. The ends lost 6 bases at V and 3 bases at J; junction bases unmatched: 9. This CDR3 comprises 16 residues. The chain's CDR3 is CASSERASGRKETQYF. The CDR3 nucleotides read TGTGCCAGCAGCGAGAGGGCTAGCGGGAGGAAAGAGACCCAGTACTTC.

There are a few counts of this clonotype. V and J are TRBV11-2 and TRBJ2-1; tentative D call: TRBD1 (6 bases). The ends were cut back, 3 bases at V and 3 bases at J, with 15 bases in the middle. Germline V gene lookup returns CDR1 SGHAT and CDR2 FQNNGV. The CDR3 sequence is 16 residues long. CDR3 amino acids: CASSFLGQQLYNEQFF. CDR3 nucleotide sequence: TGTGCCAGCAGCTTTTTAGGACAGCAGCTCTACAATGAGCAGTTCTTC.

This chain uses TRBV7-2 with TRBJ2-3, with a possible D match to TRBD1 (5 bases). Germline loops: CDR1 SGHTA, CDR2 FQGNSA. The V end lost 6 bases, the J end lost 1 base, and 14 bases lay between the germline ends. The CDR3 loop spans 15 amino acids. CDR3 bases: TGTGCCAGCAGAGTAGGGGAATCTGGCACAGATACGCAGTATTTT. It codes for CASRVGESGTDTQYF.

This clonotype was recorded at least ten times. This chain joins TRBV28 and TRBJ2-6; no clear D gene. The V end lost 6 bases, the J end lost 2 bases, and 17 bases lay between the germline ends. Germline V gene data show CDR1 as MDHEN and CDR2 as SYDVKM. The CDR3 runs 17 residues. The CDR3 nucleotides are TGTGCCAGCAGGCAAAGGAGTTTAGGGACTGGGGCCAACGTCCTGACTTTC. This translates into CASRQRSLGTGANVLTF.

The rearrangement uses TRBV24-1 and TRBJ2-1, with TRBD1 matching 7 bases. Germline V lookup: CDR1 KGHDR, CDR2 SFDVKD. The ends lost 6 bases at V and 2 bases at J; junction bases unmatched: 3. This CDR3 contains 14 residues. CDR3 DNA: TGTGCCACCAGTCCCGGACAGGCCTACAATGAGCAGTTCTTC. This sequence encodes CATSPGQAYNEQFF.

This clonotype was detected only a few times. A junction end diverges from the germline sequence, so it may reflect a read error. V usage is TRBV7-7 and J usage is TRBJ2-1; either TRBD1 or TRBD2 may supply D (5 bases each). The germline CDR1 and CDR2 sequences are SSHAT and FNYEAQ (reference sequence). The CDR3 is made up of 18 amino acids. The CDR3 loop is CASSHESGTGSMSNEQFF. CDR3 nucleotide sequence: TGTGCTAGCAGCCATGAATCCGGGACCGGCTCCATGTCCAATGAGCAGTTCTTC.

This clonotype appeared a few times. The J gene is TRBJ2-5, the V gene TRBV5-1, with TRBD1 matching 8 bases. Germline values: CDR1 SGHRS, CDR2 YFSETQ. The CDR3 is 14 residues long. V shed 4 bases and J 5 bases; nucleotides not matched to a gene: 7. The CDR3 protein is CASSTWTGTETQYF. The CDR3 DNA reads as TGCGCCAGCAGCACCTGGACAGGGACGGAGACCCAGTACTTC.

This clonotype has just a few counts. The chain uses TRBV6-1 and TRBJ2-7; tentatively, D is TRBD2 (6 bases). This CDR3 contains 14 residues. V lost 5 bases to trimming and J lost 5 bases, with 16 bases between them. Germline CDR1 is MNHNS and CDR2 is SASEGT. The CDR3 DNA sequence: TGTGCCAGCAGTCCGAGGCGGGATTCGCACGAGCAGTACTTC. Amino acid sequence: CASSPRRDSHEQYF.